This T cell receptor beta chain was recovered during a study of shared clonotypes between healthy human individuals. Overall study results and limits: The genetic and exposure-history diversity represented was limited by few donors.

Each of the donors was a healthy adult who was HIV-negative and had not had a recent acute infection or vaccination. Everyone who donated was a Caucasian adult who lived in Nashville, Tennessee. About this clone: The antigen is unknown.

Measured with immunoSEQ multiplex PCR; TCRdb has only the in-frame clones, and not every one. The sample lists hundreds of thousands of clones, around four fifths occurring once. Per germline, CDR1 SGHTA and CDR2 FQGNSA. V lost 2 bases and J lost 11; bases outside the gene matches: 5. The CDR3 has 13 amino acids. Sequenced material: memory CD4+ T cells sorted from blood. Subset of the sample: CD45RA-negative fraction. This TCR came from a man aged 30 to 45 in good health. The chain employs TRBV7-2 and TRBJ1-5; 8 nucleotides line up with TRBD1. The CDR3 spells CASSLSQGASQHF. CDR3 nucleotide sequence: TGTGCCAGCAGCTTATCTCAGGGGGCGTCCCAGCATTTT.